The 29 T cell receptor beta chains in this list originate from one sample, sequenced in a study of memory CD4+ T cells and cytomegalovirus serostatus. The sort gate was single viable CD3+CD4+CD8-CD45RO+ cells for memory CD4+ T cells. Here immunoSEQ multiplex PCR was the method, and the copy in TCRdb shows in-frame clones only, minus some. Altogether tens of thousands of clones are present, 65% to 85% being singletons, with the ten largest covering approximately 0.55%. The sequenced sample was memory CD4+ T cells from blood. These receptors all stem from an adult in good health and CMV-seronegative.

The genes are TRBV7-2 and TRBJ1-6; no reliable D call. V was cut by 6 bases and J by 5 bases, with 5 bases left in between. This CDR3 is 12 amino acids long. Germline CDR1 reads SGHTA; CDR2 reads FQGNSA. The CDR3 is CASRRNNSPLHF. DNA of the CDR3: TGTGCCAGCAGGCGGAATAATTCACCCCTCCACTTT.

The rearrangement links TRBV14 to TRBJ1-1, with a weak D call TRBD1 (5 bases). Germline V gene sequence: CDR1 SGHDN, CDR2 FVKESK. V lost 2 bases, J lost 11 bases, and 12 bases lay in between. The CDR3 spans 12 residues. CDR3 nucleotides: TGTGCCAGCAGCCAATATACAGGTCGCGCTTTCTTT. Its protein is CASSQYTGRAFF.

The chain has TRBV4-3 and TRBJ1-2; unclear D gene. The germline V and J ends were trimmed by 1 base and 0 bases, with 9 bases remaining between them. This CDR3 contains 15 residues. Germline V lookup: CDR1 LGHNA, CDR2 YSLEER. The CDR3 nucleotides are TGCGCCAGCAGCCAAGTACTACGGACTAACTATGGCTACACCTTC. This sequence encodes CASSQVLRTNYGYTF.

The rearrangement links TRBV6-5 to TRBJ1-2; D is possibly TRBD1 (6 bases). V lost 2 bases, J lost 2 bases, and 15 bases lay in between. Germline V lookup: CDR1 MNHEY, CDR2 SVGAGI. This CDR3 is 16 amino acids long. The CDR3 sequence is CASSYTTGMGNYGYTF. For the CDR3, the DNA is TGTGCCAGCAGTTACACAACAGGGATGGGGAACTATGGCTACACCTTC.

The chain joins TRBV5-1 to TRBJ2-4; 8 bases match TRBD1. In germline, CDR1 is SGHRS, CDR2 YFSETQ. V shed 3 bases and J 1 base; nucleotides not matched to a gene: 6. The CDR3 length is 16 residues. The CDR3 coding sequence is TGCGCCAGCAGCTCCCCACAGGGGGAGGCCAAAAACATTCAGTACTTC. Its protein is CASSSPQGEAKNIQYF.

V usage is TRBV6-5 and J usage is TRBJ1-1; maybe TRBD1 (5 bases). The V end lost 0 bases, the J end lost 0 bases, and 11 bases lay between the germline ends. Germline V CDR1 and CDR2: MNHEY, SVGAGI. The CDR3 runs 16 residues. The CDR3 bases are TGTGCCAGCAGTTACTCCGTGGGGCTTGTGAACACTGAAGCTTTCTTT. Protein sequence: CASSYSVGLVNTEAFF.

This clone was detected only a few times. This chain connects TRBV5-1 to TRBJ2-1; D possibly uses TRBD1 or TRBD2 (5 bases each). The CDR3 loop spans 13 amino acids. The V gene lost 5 bases and the J gene lost 4 bases, with 10 bases spanning the gap. Looked up from germline, CDR1 is SGHRS and CDR2 is YFSETQ. CDR3 sequence reads: CASSGEGYNEQFF. For the CDR3, the DNA is TGCGCCAGCAGTGGTGAGGGGTACAATGAGCAGTTCTTC.

V usage is TRBV27 and J usage is TRBJ1-4, with a possible D match to TRBD1 (6 bases). The germline V gene encodes CDR1 MNHEY and CDR2 SMNVEV (reference sequence). V gave up 3 bases and J gave up 7 bases, with 12 bases separating them. This CDR3 is 14 amino acids long. CDR3 DNA sequence: TGTGCCAGCAGTTTCGGCAGGGGAGGTGAAAAACTGTTTTTT. As protein: CASSFGRGGEKLFF.

V usage is TRBV7-9 and J usage is TRBJ1-1; no clear D. The CDR3 contains 13 residues. The germline V and J ends were trimmed by 1 base and 1 base, with 4 bases remaining between them. Per the germline V gene, CDR1 is SEHNR and CDR2 is FQNEAQ (reference sequence). The CDR3 nucleotides are TGTGCCAGCAGCTTAGGGCAGAACACTGAAGCTTTCTTT. This encodes CASSLGQNTEAFF.

This chain connects TRBV5-5 to TRBJ1-1; unclear D gene. This CDR3 region has 12 residues. V lost 5 bases, J lost 1 base, and 6 bases lay in between. Germline V gives CDR1 SGHKS, CDR2 YYEKEE (reference sequence). The CDR3 region is CASRSGNTEAFF. The CDR3 DNA reads TGTGCCAGCAGATCCGGGAACACTGAAGCTTTCTTT.

This clone appeared a few times. V and J are TRBV1 and TRBJ1-1; the table's D call, TRBD1, has no DNA check behind it. TRBV1 is a pseudogene. The CDR3 extends over 16 amino acids. The CDR3 DNA reads as TGCACCAGCAGCCAACCTGACAGACCCTGCGACACTGAAGCTTTCTTT. This encodes CTSSQPDRPCDTEAFF.

The genes are TRBV6-5 and TRBJ1-4; possible D gene TRBD1, 5 bases. V shed 5 bases and J shed 7 bases, with 17 bases lying between them. Germline values: CDR1 MNHEY, CDR2 SVGAGI. This CDR3 is 15 amino acids long. As DNA, the CDR3 is TGTGCCAGCAGTCGTACCCAGGGTAGCTTTGAAAAACTGTTTTTT. Translated: CASSRTQGSFEKLFF.

The chain links TRBV2 to TRBJ1-4; D not certain. The CDR3 has 15 amino acids. Germline V gives CDR1 SNHLY, CDR2 FYNNEI. V was pared by 2 bases and J by 4 bases, with 11 bases between. DNA of the CDR3: TGTGCCAGCAGTGAAAGGTCCGCCGATAATGAAAAACTGTTTTTT. Its translation is CASSERSADNEKLFF.

This clone was picked up a small number of times. CDR3 loop: CASSLTTQRGVGTGELFF. The DNA for the CDR3 is TGTGCCAGCAGCTTAACGACGCAGCGGGGGGTAGGCACCGGGGAGCTGTTTTTT. This chain links TRBV7-3 with TRBJ2-2, with TRBD2 identical over 9 bases. CDR3 size: 18 residues. V trimming: 0 bases; J trimming: 4 bases; junction bases outside the gene matches: 9. From germline, CDR1 is SGHTA and CDR2 FQGTGA.

This sequence joins TRBV28 and TRBJ2-1, with 9 nucleotides matching TRBD1. This CDR3 contains 14 residues. Germline V gene lookup returns CDR1 MDHEN and CDR2 SYDVKM. V lost 7 bases and J lost 3; bases outside the gene matches: 4. This CDR3 reads CASNPTGGYNEQFF. CDR3 coding DNA: TGTGCCAGCAACCCGACAGGGGGCTACAATGAGCAGTTCTTC.

CDR3 DNA sequence: TGTGCCAGCAGCGTCCAAGCGGGGGGGATCACAGATACGCAGTATTTT. Its protein is CASSVQAGGITDTQYF. The V gene is TRBV9, the J gene TRBJ2-3; TRBD2 matches at 10 bases. V trimming: 2 bases; J trimming: 2 bases; junction bases outside the gene matches: 5. Germline loops: CDR1 SGDLS, CDR2 YYNGEE. This CDR3 has 16 amino acids.

The chain employs TRBV7-2 and TRBJ1-1, with a weak D call TRBD1 (5 bases). The V and J ends lost 3 bases and 6 bases respectively, with 14 bases between them. This CDR3 is built from 14 residues. CDR1 and CDR2 (germline): SGHTA, FQGNSA. The CDR3 nucleotides read TGTGCCAGCAGCTTCGGGACTTTATCTGCTGAAGCTTTCTTT. Residues: CASSFGTLSAEAFF.

The V call is TRBV5-8, the J call TRBJ1-5; TRBD1 agrees at 7 bases. With V trimmed by 0 bases and J by 0 bases, 6 bases remained unmatched. In germline, CDR1 is SGHTS, CDR2 YDEGEE. The CDR3 loop spans 17 amino acids. CDR3 sequence (DNA): TGTGCCAGCAGCTTGGCCGAGGGGGCGTATAGCAATCAGCCCCAGCATTTT. It translates to CASSLAEGAYSNQPQHF.

The chain combines TRBV7-2 with TRBJ1-5; D gene unclear. V lost 5 bases and J 6 bases, leaving 14 bases between the germline ends. The V gene's germline CDR1 is SGHTA and CDR2 FQGNSA. The CDR3 covers 14 residues. CDR3 protein: CASSLGMKSQPQHF. CDR3 sequence (DNA): TGTGCCAGCAGCCTAGGGATGAAAAGTCAGCCCCAGCATTTT. The entire variable domain, with the rest obtained from reference TRBV7-2 and TRBJ1-5, is as follows: GAGVSQSPSNKVTEKGKDVELRCDPISGHTALYWYRQSLGQGLEFLIYFQGNSAPDKSGLPSDRFSAERTGGSVSTLTIQRTQQEDSAVYLCASSLGMKSQPQHFGDGTRLSIL.

This rearrangement joins TRBV18 to TRBJ2-5; D may match TRBD1 or TRBD2 (5 bases each). Trimming cost V 4 bases and J 0 bases, with 6 bases left between them. The germline gives CDR1 KGHSH, CDR2 LQKENI. The CDR3 has 13 residues. DNA for the CDR3: TGTGCCAGCTCACTGGGGGACCAAGAGACCCAGTACTTC. Translating it yields CASSLGDQETQYF.

The chain combines TRBV2 with TRBJ2-1; D might be TRBD2 (5 bases). This CDR3 comprises 13 residues. CDR1 is SNHLY and CDR2 is FYNNEI in the germline V gene. With 6 bases removed from V and 7 bases from J, the gap between germline ends came to 13 bases. This chain's CDR3 is CASRQGLTNEQFF. CDR3 DNA: TGTGCCAGCAGGCAAGGACTCACAAATGAGCAGTTCTTC.

The chain has TRBV6-1 and TRBJ1-5; D ambiguous. There are 15 residues in the CDR3. Germline CDR1 MNHNS, CDR2 SASEGT. V was trimmed by 1 base and J by 6 bases, leaving 13 bases between them. For the CDR3, the DNA is TGTGCCAGCAGTGAAGGTCAGGCCATCGGTCAGCCCCAGCATTTT. It translates to CASSEGQAIGQPQHF.

This chain connects TRBV15 to TRBJ2-2; D remains ambiguous. The CDR3 sequence is 13 residues long. Germline CDR1 and CDR2: LNHNV and YYDKDF (reference sequence). V lost 4 bases to trimming and J lost 10 bases, with 13 bases between them. CDR3 in amino acids: CATSNYLAEELFF. The CDR3, as DNA: TGTGCCACCAGCAACTACCTCGCCGAGGAGCTGTTTTTT.

The chain is built from TRBV5-1 and TRBJ2-2; either TRBD1 or TRBD2 may fit D (6 bases each). Germline V lookup: CDR1 SGHRS, CDR2 YFSETQ. Trimming shortened V by 0 bases and J by 4 bases, and 10 bases separated the two germline ends. The CDR3 loop spans 15 amino acids. The CDR3 here is CASSLVRGRTGELFF. For the CDR3, the DNA is TGCGCCAGCAGCTTGGTCCGGGGGCGCACCGGGGAGCTGTTTTTT.

V gene TRBV2 combines with J gene TRBJ2-3; 10 nucleotides align to TRBD2. CDR1 is SNHLY, CDR2 FYNNEI, per germline. This CDR3 spans 19 amino acids. Trimming removed 7 bases from V and 2 bases from J; junction bases left unmatched: 18. Here the CDR3 reads CASTDPLAGASKTTDTQYF. The DNA of the CDR3 is TGTGCCAGCACCGACCCTCTAGCGGGGGCCTCCAAGACCACAGATACGCAGTATTTT.

The rearrangement uses TRBV28 and TRBJ2-5, with a possible D match to TRBD2 (6 bases). Trimming took 10 bases from V and 3 from J, leaving 15 bases between them. CDR1 MDHEN and CDR2 SYDVKM come from the germline V gene. CDR3 length equals 13 residues. CDR3 residues: CATTRGGKETQYF. The CDR3 DNA is TGTGCCACTACCCGGGGCGGGAAAGAGACCCAGTACTTC.

This chain uses TRBV5-6 with TRBJ2-1, with 12 bases identical to TRBD2. Losses at the gene ends were 1 base for V and 8 bases for J; bases not matched to a gene: 13. Per the germline V gene, CDR1 is SGHDT and CDR2 is YYEEEE. CDR3 length: 18 residues. CDR3 bases: TGTGCCAGCAGCTTGCTCCTAGCGGGGGGGCCAAAGGGGTATGAGCAGTTCTTC. It encodes CASSLLLAGGPKGYEQFF.

The rearrangement uses TRBV7-2 and TRBJ2-7; D is unclear. Per the germline V gene, CDR1 is SGHTA and CDR2 is FQGNSA. V was clipped by 1 base and J by 2 bases, with 3 bases between them. CDR3 length: 12 residues. Here the CDR3 reads CASSLVTYEQYF. Here the CDR3 DNA reads TGTGCCAGCAGCTTAGTAACCTACGAGCAGTACTTC.

This chain links TRBV4-1 with TRBJ1-5; no definite D call. This CDR3 comprises 13 residues. Germline CDR1 reads MGHRA; CDR2 reads YSYEKL. Trimming shortened V by 0 bases and J by 6 bases, and 6 bases separated the two germline ends. CDR3 nucleotides: TGCGCCAGCAGCCAAGAGGGAGCTCAGCCCCAGCATTTT. It is translated as CASSQEGAQPQHF.